The 5 T cell receptor beta chains below all came from one sample that was sequenced in a study of T cell responses to AZD1222 COVID-19 vaccine. Clones were sequenced by immunoSEQ multiplex PCR, and TCRdb holds only the in-frame ones, with some missing. This table holds some 120,000 clones, roughly nine tenths found once. Here the sequenced sample was peripheral blood, taken 28 days after the second AZD1222 dose. Source of these receptors: an adult who received the AZD1222 COVID-19 vaccine.

The chain combines TRBV13 with TRBJ2-3, with 7 bases fitting TRBD1. V was clipped by 4 bases and J by 8 bases; unmatched bases: 9. This CDR3 has 14 residues. Germline CDR1 is PRHDT and CDR2 is FYEKMQ (reference sequence). The CDR3 nucleotides read TGTGCCAGCAGCTCCACAGGGGAGAGGGGTACGCAGTATTTT. It translates to CASSSTGERGTQYF.

This sequence joins TRBV6-6 and TRBJ2-7, with TRBD1 identical over 10 bases. The germline V gene has CDR1 MNHNY and CDR2 SVGAGI (reference sequence). The CDR3 loop spans 15 amino acids. The trim removed 6 bases at V and 3 bases at J, leaving 8 bases unmatched. The CDR3 is CASRTGTGADYEQYF. The CDR3 region has the DNA TGTGCCAGCAGGACCGGGACAGGGGCGGACTACGAGCAGTACTTC.

The gene calls are TRBV3-1 (or the pseudogene TRBV3-2) and TRBJ2-7, with D perhaps TRBD1 or TRBD2 (5 bases each). In germline, CDR1 is LGHDT, CDR2 YNNKEL (reference sequence). The V gene lost 3 bases and the J gene lost 3 bases, with 12 bases spanning the gap. The CDR3 contains 14 residues. The CDR3 protein is CASSQGTGRYEQYF. Here the CDR3 DNA reads TGTGCCAGCAGCCAGGGGACCGGACGCTACGAGCAGTACTTC.

This sequence joins TRBV6-6 and TRBJ2-3; weak D call: TRBD1 (6 bases). Trimming removed 1 base at V and 0 bases at J, with 11 bases between. The CDR3 sequence is 16 residues long. Germline loops: CDR1 MNHNY, CDR2 SVGAGI (reference sequence). CDR3 in amino acids: CASSYFNRASTDTQYF. The CDR3, as DNA: TGTGCCAGCAGTTACTTCAACAGGGCCAGCACAGATACGCAGTATTTT.

This clone turned up a few times. The rearrangement uses TRBV7-3 and TRBJ1-3; the D is unclear. Trimming took 2 bases from V and 2 from J, leaving 7 bases between them. The CDR3 extends over 14 amino acids. Germline CDR1 SGHTA, CDR2 FQGTGA. CDR3 nucleotide sequence: TGTGCCAGCAGCTTATCCGGGGCTGGAAACACCATATATTTT. Translated: CASSLSGAGNTIYF.